The 23 T cell receptor beta chains reported below all come from one sample, sequenced in a study of blood T cell repertoires in COVID-19. The repertoire was sequenced with immunoSEQ multiplex PCR; TCRdb's copy has only in-frame clones and lacks some. In the table there are hundreds of thousands of clones, 80% to 90% of which are singletons. The sequencing input was PBMCs or T cells enriched from blood (not recorded which). The receptors come from a woman aged 60-75 years who had recovered from COVID-19.

The chain links TRBV27 to TRBJ1-5, with TRBD1 matching 7 bases. This CDR3 is built from 14 residues. Germline V gene lookup returns CDR1 MNHEY and CDR2 SMNVEV (reference sequence). The V and J ends lost 6 bases and 4 bases, in that order; junction bases with no gene match: 6. This CDR3 is CASSPYRGNQPQHF. Written as DNA, the CDR3 is TGTGCCAGCAGCCCGTACAGGGGTAATCAGCCCCAGCATTTT.

This chain links TRBV27 with TRBJ1-5; D perhaps matches TRBD1 (5 bases). The CDR3 has 15 amino acids. CDR1 and CDR2 from the germline V gene are MNHEY and SMNVEV (reference sequence). Trimming took off 5 bases at V and 1 base at J, with 12 bases between the two ends. The DNA for the CDR3 is TGTGCCAGCAGTCCGCAGGGTCGGAGCAATCAGCCCCAGCATTTT. This sequence encodes CASSPQGRSNQPQHF.

The chain is built from TRBV27 and TRBJ2-7; 8 bases map to TRBD1. The CDR3 extends over 12 amino acids. CDR1 is MNHEY, CDR2 SMNVEV, per germline (reference sequence). V shed 8 bases and J 5 bases; nucleotides not matched to a gene: 5. In nucleotides, the CDR3 is TGTGCCAGCGGACAGGGTATCCACGAGCAGTACTTC. Protein: CASGQGIHEQYF.

The rearrangement uses TRBV4-1 and TRBJ2-1; D is possibly TRBD2 (6 bases). The CDR3 loop spans 15 amino acids. Trimming removed 6 bases from V and 4 bases from J, with 16 bases in between. CDR1 and CDR2 (germline): MGHRA, YSYEKL. The CDR3 nucleotides read TGCGCCAGCAGTACCGCGGGGCTCTCATACAATGAGCAGTTCTTC. Protein sequence: CASSTAGLSYNEQFF.

This chain connects TRBV30 to TRBJ1-1; D possibly corresponds to TRBD1 (5 bases). CDR3 size: 13 residues. Germline lookup yields CDR1 GTSNPN and CDR2 SVGIG (reference sequence). V dropped 2 bases and J dropped 5 bases, with 12 bases sitting between them. CDR3 in amino acids: CAWSRIGGTEAFF. DNA for the CDR3: TGTGCCTGGAGTCGAATCGGGGGGACTGAAGCTTTCTTT.

The V and J genes are TRBV5-4 and TRBJ1-5; D unresolved. The CDR3 has 14 residues. Germline assignment: CDR1 SGHNT and CDR2 YYREEE (reference sequence). Between the trimmed V and J ends, which lost 2 bases and 5 bases, there was a span of 11 bases. The CDR3 region is CASSLEGGDQPQHF. The CDR3 DNA reads TGTGCCAGCAGCTTAGAAGGTGGAGATCAGCCCCAGCATTTT.

The chain couples TRBV4-1 to TRBJ1-1, with a tentative D call TRBD1 (5 bases). The CDR3 extends over 14 amino acids. Germline V gene lookup returns CDR1 MGHRA and CDR2 YSYEKL. V shed 3 bases and J shed 3 bases, with 11 bases lying between them. The CDR3 region has the DNA TGCGCCAGCAGCCACCTCCCCAGGGACACTGAAGCTTTCTTT. It is translated as CASSHLPRDTEAFF.

The rearrangement links TRBV2 to TRBJ2-3; 10 bases match TRBD2. Germline V gene data show CDR1 as SNHLY and CDR2 as FYNNEI. The CDR3 runs to 15 residues. After removal of 5 bases from V and 1 base from J, the junction contained 3 bases not matched to a gene. CDR3: CASSPSGGGTDTQYF. The CDR3, as DNA: TGTGCCAGCAGTCCAAGCGGGGGGGGCACAGATACGCAGTATTTT.

The chain joins TRBV11-2 to TRBJ2-2; perhaps TRBD2 as D (5 bases). Per the germline V gene, CDR1 is SGHAT and CDR2 is FQNNGV. Trimming removed 5 bases at V and 2 bases at J, with 12 bases between. The CDR3 sequence is 15 residues long. The CDR3 is CASSPTSGNTGELFF. The CDR3 bases are TGTGCCAGCAGCCCTACGTCGGGAAACACCGGGGAGCTGTTTTTT.

The chain employs TRBV10-3 and TRBJ1-1; D is perhaps TRBD1 (6 bases). Looked up from germline, CDR1 is ENHRY and CDR2 is SYGVKD. This CDR3 spans 16 amino acids. V lost 5 bases and J 5 bases, leaving 21 bases between the germline ends. CDR3 in amino acids: CAISRTTGNRKTEAFF. The DNA of the CDR3 is TGTGCCATCAGTCGAACTACAGGGAATCGAAAGACTGAAGCTTTCTTT.

This chain connects TRBV20-1 to TRBJ2-1; 10 bases map to TRBD2. The CDR3 has 15 residues. Trimming at V came to 3 bases and at J to 7 bases, leaving 9 bases not matched to a gene. Germline V lookup: CDR1 DFQATT, CDR2 SNEGSKA (reference sequence). CDR3 loop: CSASGVSGGVNEQFF. In DNA, the CDR3 is TGCAGTGCTAGTGGAGTCAGCGGGGGGGTAAATGAGCAGTTCTTC.

The chain employs TRBV11-2 and TRBJ2-3, with D perhaps matching TRBD2 (6 bases). V lost 1 base and J lost 3, with 11 bases in between. Germline V gene lookup returns CDR1 SGHAT and CDR2 FQNNGV. The CDR3 consists of 15 residues. The CDR3 sequence: CASSLVARGTDTQYF. Written as DNA, the CDR3 is TGTGCCAGCAGCTTAGTGGCTCGGGGGACAGATACGCAGTATTTT.

The chain couples TRBV2 to TRBJ1-2, with 7 bases aligning to TRBD1. J gave up 2 bases and V 3 bases, and 6 bases lay outside the gene matches. CDR1 and CDR2 (germline): SNHLY, FYNNEI. The CDR3 covers 15 residues. The CDR3 is CASSERQGLNYGYTF. DNA of the CDR3: TGTGCCAGCAGTGAGCGACAGGGCCTGAACTATGGCTACACCTTC.

The V call is TRBV29-1, the J call TRBJ2-1, with TRBD2 matching 9 bases. The CDR3 is 14 residues long. Germline CDR1 and CDR2: SQVTM and ANQGSEA. Trimming took 4 bases from V and 7 from J; bases not matched to a gene: 8. CDR3 coding DNA: TGCAGCGTTGGCGGGGGGGATGGTTTGAATGAGCAGTTCTTC. Translation gives CSVGGGDGLNEQFF.

The J gene is TRBJ1-1, the V gene TRBV27; possible D gene TRBD1, 5 bases. Germline CDR1 is MNHEY and CDR2 is SMNVEV (reference sequence). V lost 4 bases to trimming and J lost 2 bases, with 11 bases between them. There are 14 residues in the CDR3. CDR3 region: CASSSTAPNTEAFF. In nucleotides, the CDR3 is TGTGCCAGCAGTTCGACAGCTCCCAACACTGAAGCTTTCTTT.

The chain combines TRBV10-1 with TRBJ2-2, with D perhaps matching TRBD1 (5 bases). With 3 bases removed from V and 4 bases from J, the gap between germline ends came to 12 bases. CDR3 length: 15 residues. CDR1 and CDR2 (germline): WNHNN, SYGVQD (reference sequence). The chain's CDR3 is CASSDLGASTGELFF. DNA of the CDR3: TGCGCCAGCAGTGACTTAGGGGCGAGCACCGGGGAGCTGTTTTTT.

The chain recombines TRBV18 with TRBJ1-5; unclear D gene. This CDR3 contains 16 residues. Germline values: CDR1 KGHSH, CDR2 LQKENI. The V gene lost 1 base and the J gene lost 4 bases, with 14 bases spanning the gap. The CDR3 DNA reads TGTGCCAGCTCACCACTGTACAGCTTAAGGAATCAGCCCCAGCATTTT. Its translation is CASSPLYSLRNQPQHF.

The chain recombines TRBV5-1 with TRBJ2-1, with 10 bases matching TRBD2. The V segment lost 6 bases and the J segment 0 bases; nucleotides outside the gene matches: 9. Germline CDR1 SGHRS, CDR2 YFSETQ. The CDR3 extends over 17 amino acids. The CDR3 nucleotides read TGCGCCAGCACCGAGGGACTAGCGATGAGCTCCTACAATGAGCAGTTCTTC. Translated, it gives CASTEGLAMSSYNEQFF.

V is TRBV10-3 and J is TRBJ1-5; the match to TRBD1 covers 9 bases. Germline V gives CDR1 ENHRY, CDR2 SYGVKD. The junction had 6 bases not matched to a gene; V was cut back by 4 bases and J by 5 bases. The CDR3 is 15 amino acids. The CDR3 sequence is CAISGGWDRDQPQHF. For the CDR3, the DNA is TGTGCCATCAGTGGGGGTTGGGACAGGGATCAGCCCCAGCATTTT.

V usage is TRBV27 and J usage is TRBJ2-7; 10 bases map to TRBD1. CDR1 MNHEY and CDR2 SMNVEV come from the germline V gene (reference sequence). Losses at the gene ends were 5 bases for V and 5 bases for J; bases not matched to a gene: 6. This CDR3 region has 14 residues. The CDR3 is CASSARDRGHEQYF. CDR3 DNA: TGTGCCAGCAGTGCCCGGGACAGGGGCCACGAGCAGTACTTC.

The rearrangement uses TRBV29-1 and TRBJ1-2, with 7 bases that match TRBD1. The CDR3 is 11 residues long. The germline gives CDR1 SQVTM, CDR2 ANQGSEA. After removal of 7 bases from V and 4 bases from J, the junction contained 3 bases not matched to a gene. In DNA, the CDR3 is TGCAGCGGGGGACAGTTCTATGGCTACACCTTC. Translated: CSGGQFYGYTF.

The chain couples TRBV11-2 to TRBJ2-7; 14 bases are shared with TRBD2. Per germline, CDR1 SGHAT and CDR2 FQNNGV. V gave up 4 bases and J gave up 0 bases; unmatched junction bases: 11. The CDR3 length is 19 residues. The CDR3 loop is CASSSWTSGGTMSSYEQYV. CDR3 coding DNA: TGTGCCAGCAGCTCTTGGACTAGCGGGGGGACGATGAGCTCCTACGAGCAGTACGTC.

The chain links TRBV5-1 to TRBJ2-5, with 12 bases that match TRBD2. V shed 2 bases and J 4 bases; nucleotides not matched to a gene: 9. Germline values: CDR1 SGHRS, CDR2 YFSETQ. The CDR3 spans 17 residues. The CDR3 loop reads CASSFTPSGGAGETQYF. CDR3 nucleotide sequence: TGCGCCAGCAGCTTTACGCCTAGCGGGGGGGCCGGAGAGACCCAGTACTTC.